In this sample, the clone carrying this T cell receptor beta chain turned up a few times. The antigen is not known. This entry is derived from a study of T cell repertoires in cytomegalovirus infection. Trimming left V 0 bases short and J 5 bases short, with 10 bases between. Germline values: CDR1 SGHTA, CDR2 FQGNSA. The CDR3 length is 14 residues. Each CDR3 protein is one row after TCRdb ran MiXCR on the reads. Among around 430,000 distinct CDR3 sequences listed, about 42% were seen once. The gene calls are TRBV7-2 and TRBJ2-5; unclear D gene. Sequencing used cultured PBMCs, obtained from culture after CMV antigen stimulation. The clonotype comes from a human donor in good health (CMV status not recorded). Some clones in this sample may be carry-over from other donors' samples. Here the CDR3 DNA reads TGTGCCAGCAGCTTAGCGGCGATAGGGGAGACCCAGTACTTC. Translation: CASSLAAIGETQYF. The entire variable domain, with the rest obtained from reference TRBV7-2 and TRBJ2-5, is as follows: GAGVSQSPSNKVTEKGKDVELRCDPISGHTALYWYRQSLGQGLEFLIYFQGNSAPDKSGLPSDRFSAERTGGSVSTLTIQRTQQEDSAVYLCASSLAAIGETQYFGPGTRLLVL.